This TCR beta chain was obtained from a study of regulatory T cells in long-lasting Graves disease. About the study: Newly diagnosed Graves' patients had under 3 months of antithyroid drugs.

The table lists this clonotype with many counts. Time point in this sample: newly diagnosed GD, antithyroid drugs for less than 3 months. From RNA extracted from PBMCs, the TCR library was made. TCR beta libraries were built with iRepertoire HTBI primers and Arm-PCR of CDR3 regions. Per the original data handling: 60 to 65 TRBV and some 15 TRBJ segments were identified across samples. TCRdb fed the multiplex PCR reads into MiXCR, producing one record per CDR3 protein. Here the V and J calls rest on TCRdb's processing, not on the authors' analysis. The sample includes some 330,000 distinct CDR3 sequences, about 12% of them seen just once. Deletions cut 1 base from V and 4 bases from J, with 4 bases between. CDR1 and CDR2 (germline): SGHTA, FQGTGA. The CDR3 length is 13 residues. These sequences were also reported in another study, on T cells in Graves' hyperthyroidism and ophthalmopathy. Turning to that study: Uncontrolled infections, other autoimmune diseases, pregnancy or lactation led to exclusion of patients.

The chain has TRBV7-3 and TRBJ2-2; no clear D gene. The specimen was peripheral blood mononuclear cells (PBMCs), collected at new diagnosis, from a patient treated with antithyroid drugs. This sequence was found in a woman aged 18-29 years with Graves disease. CDR3 in amino acids: CASSLSGTGELFF. Here the CDR3 DNA reads TGTGCCAGCAGCTTAAGCGGCACCGGGGAGCTGTTTTTT.